A single sample gave rise to the 15 T cell receptor beta chains below, sequenced in a study of CD4 T cell repertoires in COVID-19. Recombinant SARS-CoV-2 spike or nucleoprotein, presented by autologous monocytes, stimulated the CFSE-labeled cells. The antigens these receptors bind are not known. This table comes from immunoSEQ multiplex PCR, and its TCRdb copy is limited to in-frame clones, with some not included. The table shows approximately 700 clones, with roughly 11% occurring only once. Material: effector memory CD4+ T cells, cultured in vitro, obtained after recovery from COVID-19. All receptors come from a human donor who had COVID-19.

This chain joins TRBV19 and TRBJ2-1; TRBD2 is a possible D gene (6 bases). Germline assignment: CDR1 LNHDA and CDR2 SQIVND (reference sequence). Trimming stripped 0 bases from V and 2 bases from J, with 11 bases between. The CDR3 extends over 16 amino acids. The DNA of the CDR3 is TGTGCCAGTAGTATAGACACGGGAGTCGCCTACAATGAGCAGTTCTTC. Its protein product is CASSIDTGVAYNEQFF. The full variable domain, completed using reference TRBV19 and TRBJ2-1, is DGGITQSPKYLFRKEGQNVTLSCEQNLNHDAMYWYRQDPGQGLRLIYYSQIVNDFQKGDIAEGYSVSREKKESFPLTVTSAQKNPTAFYLCASSIDTGVAYNEQFFGPGTRLTVL.

The V gene is TRBV5-8, the J gene TRBJ1-3; a possible D gene is TRBD1 (5 bases). V lost 1 base, J lost 4 bases, and 6 bases lay in between. The germline V gene encodes CDR1 SGHTS and CDR2 YDEGEE. The CDR3 length is 13 residues. The CDR3 region has the DNA TGTGCCAGCAGCTTGCGGGGGGGAAACACCATATATTTT. This codes for CASSLRGGNTIYF.

This clone is medium-sized. The chain recombines TRBV5-6 with TRBJ1-1; D remains unclear. The CDR3 contains 14 residues. V gave up 3 bases and J gave up 5 bases, with 14 bases separating them. Germline CDR1 SGHDT, CDR2 YYEEEE. CDR3 protein: CASSSRLQGTEAFF. The CDR3 region has the DNA TGTGCCAGCAGCTCCAGACTCCAAGGGACTGAAGCTTTCTTT.

This chain connects TRBV29-1 to TRBJ2-5; maybe TRBD2 (6 bases). The CDR3 loop spans 12 amino acids. Germline assignment: CDR1 SQVTM and CDR2 ANQGSEA. V was trimmed by 7 bases and J by 4 bases, leaving 13 bases between them. CDR3 loop: CSGGGDGETQYF. DNA for the CDR3: TGCAGCGGGGGCGGGGACGGAGAGACCCAGTACTTC.

This clone is medium-sized by share. V and J are TRBV19 and TRBJ1-2; 8 nucleotides align to TRBD1. The trim removed 9 bases at V and 4 bases at J, leaving 1 base unmatched. The CDR3 covers 11 residues. The germline CDR1 and CDR2 sequences are LNHDA and SQIVND (reference sequence). CDR3 in DNA: TGTGCCAGCGGACAGGGCTATGGCTACACCTTC. As protein: CASGQGYGYTF.

In its sample, this clone ranks as medium-sized. The gene calls are TRBV10-3 and TRBJ1-6, with a weak D call TRBD1 (5 bases). Germline V CDR1 and CDR2: ENHRY, SYGVKD. V lost 0 bases and J lost 1, with 13 bases in between. This CDR3 region has 18 residues. The CDR3: CAISESVGGLSYNSPLHF. The CDR3 region has the DNA TGTGCCATCAGTGAGTCGGTCGGGGGACTTTCCTATAATTCACCCCTCCACTTT.

Judged by abundance, this clone is large (0.1 to 1%). V and J are TRBV7-9 and TRBJ2-1; 8 bases map to TRBD1. The CDR3 loop spans 14 amino acids. From germline, CDR1 is SEHNR and CDR2 FQNEAQ (reference sequence). Trimming at V came to 5 bases and at J to 6 bases, leaving 6 bases not matched to a gene. The CDR3 nucleotides are TGTGCCAGCAGCCGGGACAGGTTGGGCAATGAGCAGTTCTTC. As protein: CASSRDRLGNEQFF. Based on the CDR3 plus reference TRBV7-9 and TRBJ2-1, the full variable domain is DTGVSQNPRHKITKRGQNVTFRCDPISEHNRLYWYRQTLGQGPEFLTYFQNEAQLEKSRLLSDRFSAERPKGSFSTLEIQRTEQGDSAMYLCASSRDRLGNEQFFGPGTRLTVL.

By share, this clone ranks as large. This chain links TRBV20-1 with TRBJ2-5; D possibly uses TRBD1 or TRBD2 (5 bases each). Germline CDR1 and CDR2: DFQATT and SNEGSKA (reference sequence). V was shortened by 3 bases and J by 5 bases, with 19 bases between the two germline ends. The CDR3 contains 15 residues. The CDR3 nucleotides read TGCAGTGCTAGTAGCGTCGAGGGACCTAGGGAGACCCAGTACTTC. Translating it yields CSASSVEGPRETQYF.

This clone is labeled medium-sized. The CDR3 DNA follows: TGTGCCAGCAGCCCCCGCAGGACCGGGGAGCTGTTTTTT. Its protein product is CASSPRRTGELFF. This chain connects TRBV9 to TRBJ2-2, with no clear D. Germline assignment: CDR1 SGDLS and CDR2 YYNGEE. The CDR3 is 13 residues long. Trimming stripped 4 bases from V and 5 bases from J, with 9 bases between. Together with reference TRBV9 and TRBJ2-2, the CDR3 gives the full variable domain: DSGVTQTPKHLITATGQRVTLRCSPRSGDLSVYWYQQSLDQGLQFLIQYYNGEERAKGNILERFSAQQFPDLHSELNLSSLELGDSALYFCASSPRRTGELFFGEGSRLTVL.

The V call is TRBV6-1, the J call TRBJ1-4, with D unresolved. Germline CDR1 is MNHNS and CDR2 is SASEGT. Trimming shortened V by 2 bases and J by 2 bases, and 12 bases separated the two germline ends. The CDR3 length is 16 residues. The DNA of the CDR3 is TGTGCCAGCAGTGAATTTATCGGGTCCACTAATGAAAAACTGTTTTTT. Translating it yields CASSEFIGSTNEKLFF.

This clone ranks as medium-sized (0.01 to 0.1%). The genes are TRBV10-3 and TRBJ1-5; tentatively, D is TRBD1 (5 bases). The CDR3 covers 17 residues. V was clipped by 0 bases and J by 1 base, with 13 bases between them. Germline V CDR1 and CDR2: ENHRY, SYGVKD. This CDR3 reads CAISESGLPGSNQPQHF. In DNA, the CDR3 is TGTGCCATCAGTGAGTCGGGGCTTCCCGGGAGCAATCAGCCCCAGCATTTT.

Sample share makes this clone medium-sized (0.01 to 0.1%). The V call is TRBV6-2 or TRBV6-3, the J call TRBJ2-1, with 14 bases identical to TRBD2. With V trimmed by 0 bases and J by 2 bases, 0 bases remained unmatched. Germline-derived CDR1 and CDR2 are MNHEY and SVGEGT. This CDR3 region has 17 residues. In DNA, the CDR3 is TGTGCCAGCAGTTACTCGACTAGCGGGAGGGCCTACAATGAGCAGTTCTTC. Translating it yields CASSYSTSGRAYNEQFF.

This clone was detected once. This may be a read error, as it is one base from a much larger clone. This same CDR3 is encoded by further DNA sequences in the sample. The chain links TRBV10-3 to TRBJ2-7; D is uncertain. V was pared by 0 bases and J by 4 bases, with 13 bases between. The CDR3 is 15 residues long. The germline CDR1 and CDR2 sequences are ENHRY and SYGVKD. CDR3 residues: CAISESVTVSYEQYF. In DNA, the CDR3 is TGTGCCATCAGTGAGTCCGTTACAGTCAGTTACGAGCAGTACTTC.

This clone ranks as medium-sized (0.01 to 0.1%). The rearrangement joins TRBV9 to TRBJ2-7, with 8 bases identical to TRBD1. Germline V gene data show CDR1 as SGDLS and CDR2 as YYNGEE. J lost 6 bases, V lost 2 bases, and 10 bases had no gene match. CDR3 length equals 15 residues. DNA for the CDR3: TGTGCCAGCAGCGTTCACGCGGGACAGGAGGGCGAGCAGTACTTC. This gives the protein CASSVHAGQEGEQYF. The whole variable domain, filled in from reference TRBV9 and TRBJ2-7, reads DSGVTQTPKHLITATGQRVTLRCSPRSGDLSVYWYQQSLDQGLQFLIQYYNGEERAKGNILERFSAQQFPDLHSELNLSSLELGDSALYFCASSVHAGQEGEQYFGPGTRLTVT.

In its sample, this clone ranks as medium-sized. This chain uses TRBV18 with TRBJ1-3, with a weak D call TRBD1 (6 bases). The ends were cut back, 2 bases at V and 8 bases at J, with 7 bases in the middle. Germline values: CDR1 KGHSH, CDR2 LQKENI. CDR3 length equals 12 residues. The CDR3 bases are TGTGCCAGCTCACCAAAGGGGGACACCATATATTTT. It is translated as CASSPKGDTIYF. Combining the CDR3 with reference TRBV18 and TRBJ1-3 gives the whole variable domain NAGVMQNPRHLVRRRGQEARLRCSPMKGHSHVYWYRQLPEEGLKFMVYLQKENIIDESGMPKERFSAEFPKEGPSILRIQQVVRGDSAAYFCASSPKGDTIYFGEGSWLTVV.